Sequencing of this TCR beta chain was carried out in a study of lymphopenia after photon versus proton radiotherapy. General study results and limits: Oligoclonal CD8+ Temra expansion after nadir drove photon patients' diversity drop. Relative stability marked proton patients; photon patients lost diversity and naive cells. Post-nadir TCR diversity decline inversely tracked overall survival among those who died.

The table came from immunoSEQ multiplex PCR; TCRdb's copy has only in-frame clones and leaves some out. The sample gives under 80,000 clones, more than 75% of which show up once; roughly 2.1% is in the top ten. Concerning this clone: Its antigen is still unknown.

CDR3 length: 15 residues. Trimming cost V 0 bases and J 3 bases, with 11 bases left between them. Germline V gene sequence: CDR1 LNHNV, CDR2 YYDKDF (reference sequence). The input for sequencing was peripheral blood, taken from a patient treated with photon-based radiotherapy. The clonotype was recovered from a middle-aged man with gastric cancer. The chain joins TRBV15 to TRBJ1-1; tentatively, D is TRBD1 (5 bases). The CDR3 region is CATSRDRVRDTEAFF. Written as DNA, the CDR3 is TGTGCCACCAGCAGAGACAGGGTTCGTGACACTGAAGCTTTCTTT.